This is a list of T cell receptor beta chains from one sample in a study of T cells in Graves' hyperthyroidism and ophthalmopathy. MiXCR, applied by TCRdb to the multiplex PCR reads, yields one record per CDR3 protein. The data contain roughly 500,000 distinct CDR3 sequences, roughly 50% of them singletons. Sequencing was carried out using peripheral blood or thyroid tissue (not recorded which). The receptor set was obtained from an adult woman with Graves' disease, either hyperthyroidism or ophthalmopathy (not recorded which). Both conserved end residues are part of each CDR3. The D gene is left open where the match is weak. Size values are once, few and many counts, or a class for expanded clones, and some rows have none.

size	V	J	D	DNA	CDR3
.	TRBV5-1	TRBJ1-1	TRBD1	TGCGCCAGCAGCCGGACAGGGGCAAGGGAAGCTTTCTTT	CASSRTGAREAFF
.	TRBV2	TRBJ2-4	.	TGTGCCAGCAGTGGAAGGGAAAACATTCAGTACTTC	CASSGRENIQYF
.	TRBV9	TRBJ1-2	.	TGTGCCAGCAGCTCCCGAGGGTCGAATGCGGACTATGGCTACACCTTC	CASSSRGSNADYGYTF
many	TRBV12-3/TRBV12-4	TRBJ1-1	.	TGTGCCAGCAGCGCGTGGAGGGCTGAAGGGAACACTGAAGCTTTCTTT	CASSAWRAEGNTEAFF
many	TRBV5-1	TRBJ2-7	.	TGCGCCAGCAGCCGAAGACCGGGGACGCAGTACTTC	CASSRRPGTQYF
.	TRBV20-1	TRBJ2-7	.	TGCAGTGCTCACGTGGGGTCCGGGGAGCTGTACTTC	CSAHVGSGELYF
many	TRBV7-6	TRBJ1-1	.	TGTGCCAGCAGCTTTGGGCCTGGGGCTGGATTACCGAACACTGAAGCTTTCTTT	CASSFGPGAGLPNTEAFF
.	TRBV7-9	TRBJ2-7	.	TGTGCCAGCAGTCCTGCCAGCCAACCGGATTCGGGGTTATCCTCAGTCTACGAGCAGTACTTC	CASSPASQPDSGLSSVYEQYF
.	TRBV4-1	TRBJ2-7	.	TGCGCCAGCAGCCAAGTGGGGCTCTTGGGGGGTAGAGAGCAGTACTTC	CASSQVGLLGGREQYF
.	TRBV10-2	TRBJ2-2	TRBD2	TGTGCCAGCAGATCCGGGAGGACCTTCACCGGGGAGCTGTTTTTT	CASRSGRTFTGELFF
.	TRBV5-6	TRBJ1-1	TRBD1	TGTGCCAGCAGCTTGGGGGACAGGATCGAAGCTTTCTTT	CASSLGDRIEAFF
few	TRBV29-1	TRBJ2-2	.	TGCAGCGTTGAAAGCGCCGGTTCATCCGGGGAGCTGTTTTTT	CSVESAGSSGELFF
many	TRBV19	TRBJ1-1	.	TGTGCCAGTAGTACCAACAGGGCCGGGAACACTGAAGCTTTCTTT	CASSTNRAGNTEAFF
few	TRBV2	TRBJ1-5	TRBD1	TGTGCCAGCAGTAAAGGGACAGGGGATCAGCCCCAGCATTTT	CASSKGTGDQPQHF
many	TRBV6-6	TRBJ1-2	.	TGTGCCAGCAGGGTCGGACAGTCGGACACCTTC	CASRVGQSDTF